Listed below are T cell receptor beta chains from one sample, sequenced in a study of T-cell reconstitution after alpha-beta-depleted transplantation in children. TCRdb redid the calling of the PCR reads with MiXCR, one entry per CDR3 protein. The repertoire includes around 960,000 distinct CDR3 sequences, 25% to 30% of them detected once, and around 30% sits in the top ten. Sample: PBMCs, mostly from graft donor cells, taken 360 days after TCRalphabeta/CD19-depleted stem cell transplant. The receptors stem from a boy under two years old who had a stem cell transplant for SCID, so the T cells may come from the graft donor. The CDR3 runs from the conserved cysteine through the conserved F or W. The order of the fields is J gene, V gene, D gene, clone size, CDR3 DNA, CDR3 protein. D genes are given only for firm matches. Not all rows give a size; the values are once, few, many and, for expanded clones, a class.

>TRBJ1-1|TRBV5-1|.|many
TGCGCCAGCAGGGATAGAATCCTGAACACTGAAGCTTTCTTT
CASRDRILNTEAFF
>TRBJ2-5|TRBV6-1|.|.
TGTGCCAGCACCCACCTCGGGAACAGGGGGGGGAAGACCCAGTACTTC
CASTHLGNRGGKTQYF
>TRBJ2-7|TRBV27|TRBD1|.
TGTGCCAGCAGTTTAGGGTCGACAGGGCACGAGCAGTACTTC
CASSLGSTGHEQYF
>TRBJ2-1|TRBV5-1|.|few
TGCGCCAGCAGCTTGGCCGGCGTTGCTTCTCCGCTCCGCAATGAGCAGTTCTTC
CASSLAGVASPLRNEQFF
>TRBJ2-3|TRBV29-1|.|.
TGCAGCGTGCCTCTGACGGTGCCCCGCACAGATACGCAGTATTTT
CSVPLTVPRTDTQYF
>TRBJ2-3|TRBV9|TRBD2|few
TGTGCCAGCAGCGGTAGCGGGGGGGCCATGGATACGCAGTATTTT
CASSGSGGAMDTQYF
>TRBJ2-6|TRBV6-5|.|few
TGTGCCAGCAGTTACGCTTCCGGCAGGGCTGGGGCCAACGTCCTGACTTTC
CASSYASGRAGANVLTF
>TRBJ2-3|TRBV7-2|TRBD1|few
TGTGCCAGCAGCAGGTGGGACAGGCGTCCTAGCACAGATACGCAGTATTTT
CASSRWDRRPSTDTQYF
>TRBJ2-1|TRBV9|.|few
TGTGCCAGCAGCGACCCTAGCTCCAATGAGCAGTTCTTC
CASSDPSSNEQFF
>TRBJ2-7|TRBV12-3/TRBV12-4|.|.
TGTGCCAGCAGTTTAACAGGGTCGGTTCACGAGCAGTACTTC
CASSLTGSVHEQYF
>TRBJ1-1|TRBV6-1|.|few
TGTGCCAGCAGGCATCCGGGGCCGAACACTGAAGCTTTCTTT
CASRHPGPNTEAFF
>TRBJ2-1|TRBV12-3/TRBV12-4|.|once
TGTGCCAGCACTCTTGAGTACAATGAGCAGTTCTTC
CASTLEYNEQFF
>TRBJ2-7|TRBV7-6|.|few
TGTGCCAGCAGCTCCGTCTATGTTCCCAGCGCAGCCTACGAGCAGTACTTC
CASSSVYVPSAAYEQYF
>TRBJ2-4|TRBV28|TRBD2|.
TGTGCCAGCAGCCCCCAGCGGGGGAGCGCCAAAAACATTCAGTACTTC
CASSPQRGSAKNIQYF
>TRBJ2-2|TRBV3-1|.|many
TGTGCCAGCAGCCAAGATAGTACCGGGGAGCTGTTTTTT
CASSQDSTGELFF
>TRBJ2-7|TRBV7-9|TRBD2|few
TGTGCCAGCAGCAAGGGACTAGCGGGGGACTCCTACGAGCAGTACTTC
CASSKGLAGDSYEQYF
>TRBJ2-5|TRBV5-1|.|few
TGCGCCAGCAGCCCACCGGGAACAGGAATTCGGGAGACCCAGTACTTC
CASSPPGTGIRETQYF
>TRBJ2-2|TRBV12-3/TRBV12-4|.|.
TGTGCCAGCAGTTTATGGTCGGGGGCCTCCGGGGAGCTGTTTTTT
CASSLWSGASGELFF
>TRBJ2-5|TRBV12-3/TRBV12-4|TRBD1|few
TGTGCCAGCAGCAAAGGACAGGGCAATGCACAAGAGACCCAGTACTTC
CASSKGQGNAQETQYF
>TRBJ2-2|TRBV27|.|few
TGTGCCAGCACCCTCCGGATGAACACCGGGGAGCTGTTTTTT
CASTLRMNTGELFF
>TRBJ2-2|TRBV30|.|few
TGTGCCTGGAGTGTACTTCTCACCGGGGAGCTGTTTTTT
CAWSVLLTGELFF
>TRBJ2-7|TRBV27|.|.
TGTGCCAGCAGTTGGAGCCCCCTCTACGAGCAGTACTTC
CASSWSPLYEQYF
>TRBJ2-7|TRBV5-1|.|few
TGCGCCAGCAGCGGCACCGACGGATACTCCTACGAGCAGTACTTC
CASSGTDGYSYEQYF
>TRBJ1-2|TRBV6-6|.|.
TGTGCCAGCCGGGACGCCGGAAGTTATGGCTACACCTTC
CASRDAGSYGYTF
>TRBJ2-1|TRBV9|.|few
TGTGCCAGCAGCGAACCTGGGGGACGGTCGGATGAGGACAATGAGCAGTTCTTC
CASSEPGGRSDEDNEQFF
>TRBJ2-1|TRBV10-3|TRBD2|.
TGTGCCACTCGGGGGGTCCCCTCCTACAATGAGCAGTTCTTC
CATRGVPSYNEQFF
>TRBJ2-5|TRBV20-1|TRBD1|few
TGCAGTGCTAACAGGGACGGACAGGCTTATAAGACCCAGTACTTC
CSANRDGQAYKTQYF
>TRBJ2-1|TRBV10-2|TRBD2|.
TGCGCCAGCAGTGAGTCGAGCCTAGCGGGGGGGCCCAAGAATGAGCAGTTCTTC
CASSESSLAGGPKNEQFF
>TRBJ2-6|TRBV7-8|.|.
TGTGCCAGCAGCTTACCCAGGGCTACTGGGGCCAACGTCCTGACTTTC
CASSLPRATGANVLTF
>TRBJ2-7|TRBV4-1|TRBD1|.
TGCGCCAGCAGCCAGTCGACAGGGGGTTGGCCCTACGAGCAGTACTTC
CASSQSTGGWPYEQYF
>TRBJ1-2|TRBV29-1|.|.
TGCAGCGTTCCCCCAAAGGGTGGCGTCGGCTACACCTTC
CSVPPKGGVGYTF
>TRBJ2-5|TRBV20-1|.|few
TGCAGTGCCCGCCTCAGGCTTACCCAAGAGACCCAGTACTTC
CSARLRLTQETQYF
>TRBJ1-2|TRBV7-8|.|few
TGTGCCAGCAGTCGCAGTAACTATGGCTACACCTTC
CASSRSNYGYTF